The 9 T cell receptor beta chains in this list originate from one sample, sequenced in a study of cytomegalovirus exposure and HLA in healthy donors. It was with 60 Vbeta and 13 Jbeta primers that the PCR ran. Here immunoSEQ multiplex PCR was the method, and the copy in TCRdb shows in-frame clones only, minus some. Among some 150,000 clones listed, roughly 64% were seen once. Sequenced sample: PBMCs. These TCRs come from a woman in her thirties in good health and CMV-seropositive.

The rearrangement joins TRBV7-9 to TRBJ2-3, with TRBD2 matching 11 bases. The CDR3 length is 16 residues. V shed 5 bases and J 5 bases; nucleotides not matched to a gene: 9. Germline CDR1 and CDR2: SEHNR and FQNEAQ (reference sequence). The CDR3 nucleotides are TGTGCCAGCAGCGGTCCTAGCGGGAGGACGATAGATACGCAGTATTTT. This sequence encodes CASSGPSGRTIDTQYF.

The chain employs TRBV2 and TRBJ2-1; TRBD2 matches 11 bases. CDR3 length: 16 amino acids. The V and J ends lost 0 bases and 7 bases, in that order; junction bases with no gene match: 5. Germline values: CDR1 SNHLY, CDR2 FYNNEI. CDR3 DNA: TGTGCCAGCAGTGAAGCGCCTAGCGGGGGGTGGAATGAGCAGTTCTTC. Amino acid sequence: CASSEAPSGGWNEQFF.

V is TRBV15 and J is TRBJ1-1; TRBD1 agrees at 11 bases. The CDR3 is 17 residues long. Trimming removed 1 base from V and 5 bases from J; junction bases left unmatched: 9. Germline lookup yields CDR1 LNHNV and CDR2 YYDKDF (reference sequence). The CDR3 DNA is TGTGCCACCAGCAGAGTCTCAGGGACAGGGGGTAGGACTGAAGCTTTCTTT. It yields the protein CATSRVSGTGGRTEAFF.

This chain uses TRBV12-2 with TRBJ1-1; TRBD1 is the table's D call and was not checked against the DNA. TRBV12-2 is given as a pseudogene. The CDR3 is made up of 15 amino acids. This CDR3 reads CASRHPTGINTEAFF. The CDR3 DNA reads as TGTGCAAGTCGCCACCCGACAGGGATAAACACTGAAGCTTTCTTT.

The J gene is TRBJ1-2, the V gene TRBV4-2; 7 nucleotides align to TRBD1. Germline trimming cut 2 bases from V and 2 bases from J; bases unmatched to any gene: 5. The V gene's germline CDR1 is LGHNA and CDR2 YNFKEQ. This CDR3 contains 15 residues. The CDR3 coding sequence is TGTGCCAGCAGCCAAAACGGACAGGCGAACTATGGCTACACCTTC. Its translation: CASSQNGQANYGYTF.

This clone was counted a few times. The rearrangement links TRBV12-1 to TRBJ1-1; TRBD1 is the table's D call, not checked against the DNA. TRBV12-1 is a known pseudogene. The CDR3 is made up of 14 amino acids. The DNA of the CDR3 is TGTGCCACCATGAGCCTGACAGTACACACTGAAGCTTTCTTT. The encoded protein is CATMSLTVHTEAFF.

This clone occurred once. The chain has TRBV2 and TRBJ2-5; TRBD2 agrees at 16 bases. The CDR3 length is 15 residues. Trimming at V came to 7 bases and at J to 3 bases, leaving 2 bases not matched to a gene. Germline loops: CDR1 SNHLY, CDR2 FYNNEI. CDR3 bases: TGTGCCAGCACGGGACTAGCGGGGGGGGAAGAGACCCAGTACTTC. Its translation: CASTGLAGGEETQYF. Complete variable domain (other parts from reference TRBV2 and TRBJ2-5): EPEVTQTPSHQVTQMGQEVILRCVPISNHLYFYWYRQILGQKVEFLVSFYNNEISEKSEIFDDQFSVERPDGSNFTLKIRSTKLEDSAMYFCASTGLAGGEETQYFGPGTRLLVL.

The gene calls are TRBV28 and TRBJ2-7; 7 nucleotides match TRBD1. Germline V gene sequence: CDR1 MDHEN, CDR2 SYDVKM. Trimming removed 2 bases from V and 0 bases from J; junction bases left unmatched: 4. The CDR3 runs 15 residues. The CDR3 protein is CASSLRPGGSYEQYF. The CDR3 DNA follows: TGTGCCAGCAGTTTAAGGCCAGGGGGCTCCTACGAGCAGTACTTC.

V and J are TRBV7-3 and TRBJ2-7, with 7 nucleotides matching TRBD1. This CDR3 has 15 residues. V lost 5 bases to trimming and J lost 0 bases; unmatched junction nucleotides: 7. Per germline, CDR1 SGHTA and CDR2 FQGTGA. The CDR3 reads CASSETGSSSYEQYF. In DNA form, the CDR3 reads TGTGCCAGCAGCGAGACAGGGAGCAGCTCCTACGAGCAGTACTTC. Full variable domain (rest looked up from reference TRBV7-3 and TRBJ2-7): GAGVSQTPSNKVTEKGKYVELRCDPISGHTALYWYRQSLGQGPEFLIYFQGTGAADDSGLPNDRFFAVRPEGSVSTLKIQRTERGDSAVYLCASSETGSSSYEQYFGPGTRLTVT.